The 16 T cell receptor beta chains below were found in one sample sequenced in a study of blood T cell repertoires in COVID-19. Libraries were prepared by immunoSEQ multiplex PCR; TCRdb keeps only in-frame clonotypes and omits some of them. The profile shows 200,000 to 250,000 clones, approximately 85% of them singletons. Sequenced: peripheral blood. Receptors were obtained from a woman older than 75 with COVID-19, enrolled during active disease.

This clone was observed once. V gene TRBV5-1 combines with J gene TRBJ1-5; D remains unclear. V was pared by 0 bases and J by 6 bases, with 13 bases between. CDR1 is SGHRS and CDR2 is YFSETQ in the germline V gene. The CDR3 has 15 amino acids. The CDR3 loop reads CASSLAGQRAQPQHF. CDR3 nucleotides: TGCGCCAGCAGCTTGGCCGGCCAGCGTGCTCAGCCCCAGCATTTT. Full variable domain (outside the CDR3, taken from reference TRBV5-1 and TRBJ1-5): KAGVTQTPRYLIKTRGQQVTLSCSPISGHRSVSWYQQTPGQGLQFLFEYFSETQRNKGNFPGRFSGRQFSNSRSEMNVSTLELGDSALYLCASSLAGQRAQPQHFGDGTRLSIL.

V gene TRBV5-4 combines with J gene TRBJ2-4; possibly TRBD2 for D (6 bases). V was pared by 4 bases and J by 3 bases, with 17 bases between. This CDR3 contains 16 residues. Germline V gene data show CDR1 as SGHNT and CDR2 as YYREEE (reference sequence). The chain's CDR3 is CASSPDGLADKNIQYF. CDR3 DNA: TGTGCCAGCAGCCCAGATGGGTTAGCGGACAAAAACATTCAGTACTTC.

Points on this clone: A read error may account for a junction end that differs from germline. The chain employs TRBV30 and TRBJ2-7, with D maybe TRBD2 (6 bases). Germline V gene lookup returns CDR1 GTSNPN and CDR2 SVGIG (reference sequence). The CDR3 sequence is 9 residues long. CDR3 residues: CAWSVPGEF. The CDR3 region has the DNA TGTGCCTGGAGTGTACCGGGGGAATTC.

The chain recombines TRBV11-1 with TRBJ1-1; the match to TRBD1 covers 9 bases. The CDR3 spans 12 residues. CDR1 SGHAT and CDR2 FQDESV come from the germline V gene (reference sequence). J gave up 7 bases and V 5 bases, and 2 bases lay outside the gene matches. CDR3 sequence: CASSRGQGEAFF. The CDR3 DNA follows: TGTGCCAGCAGCAGGGGACAGGGTGAAGCTTTCTTT.

CDR3 coding DNA: TGTGCCAGCAGCATCAGGGGTAACACTGAAGCTTTCTTT. It is translated as CASSIRGNTEAFF. The V call is TRBV7-9, the J call TRBJ1-1; perhaps TRBD1 as D (6 bases). Per the germline V gene, CDR1 is SEHNR and CDR2 is FQNEAQ (reference sequence). The CDR3 is made up of 13 amino acids. The ends were cut back, 5 bases at V and 2 bases at J, with 9 bases in the middle. The whole variable domain, filled in from reference TRBV7-9 and TRBJ1-1, reads DTGVSQNPRHKITKRGQNVTFRCDPISEHNRLYWYRQTLGQGPEFLTYFQNEAQLEKSRLLSDRFSAERPKGSFSTLEIQRTEQGDSAMYLCASSIRGNTEAFFGQGTRLTVV.

This chain joins TRBV30 and TRBJ1-1; the match to TRBD1 covers 7 bases. V lost 4 bases, J lost 5 bases, and 10 bases stayed unmatched. This CDR3 has 14 amino acids. Germline V lookup: CDR1 GTSNPN, CDR2 SVGIG (reference sequence). CDR3 sequence reads: CAWTLGGSGTEAFF. Written as DNA, the CDR3 is TGTGCCTGGACCTTAGGGGGCTCGGGAACTGAAGCTTTCTTT.

This rearrangement joins TRBV6-2 or TRBV6-3 to TRBJ2-6, with 9 bases lining up with TRBD1. Germline V gives CDR1 MNHEY, CDR2 SVGEGT. The CDR3 is 16 amino acids. With V trimmed by 6 bases and J by 2 bases, 5 bases remained unmatched. CDR3 DNA sequence: TGTGCCAGCAGCTTACAGGGGGCAGCTGGGGCCAACGTCCTGACTTTC. It yields the protein CASSLQGAAGANVLTF.

This chain links TRBV4-3 with TRBJ2-7; the D gene is possibly TRBD1 (5 bases). The CDR3 covers 14 residues. Trimming removed 2 bases at V and 4 bases at J, with 12 bases between. From germline, CDR1 is LGHNA and CDR2 YSLEER. The CDR3 DNA reads as TGCGCCAGCAGCCAACCGGTGGGGCGGTACGAGCAGTACTTC. Its protein product is CASSQPVGRYEQYF.

J is TRBJ2-1 and V is TRBV5-6; 10 nucleotides agree with TRBD1. V gave up 4 bases and J gave up 5 bases; unmatched junction bases: 18. The CDR3 spans 19 residues. Germline-derived CDR1 and CDR2 are SGHDT and YYEEEE. CDR3 DNA: TGTGCCAGCAGCCTGATCCGGGACAGGGGCCTCGCAGGAGACAATGAGCAGTTCTTC. Its protein product is CASSLIRDRGLAGDNEQFF.

The V call is TRBV27, the J call TRBJ1-4; TRBD1 aligns across 9 bases. The CDR3 covers 14 residues. Germline V CDR1 and CDR2: MNHEY, SMNVEV (reference sequence). Trimming took 7 bases from V and 7 from J; bases not matched to a gene: 7. The DNA for the CDR3 is TGTGCCAGCAAACCGGGACAGGGAAGTGAAAAACTGTTTTTT. Its translation: CASKPGQGSEKLFF.

The chain has TRBV5-1 and TRBJ2-5; TRBD2 matches at 7 bases. Germline V gene sequence: CDR1 SGHRS, CDR2 YFSETQ. The CDR3 covers 13 residues. After removal of 3 bases from V and 5 bases from J, the junction contained 4 bases not matched to a gene. CDR3 residues: CASSSEGGETQYF. The CDR3 nucleotides are TGCGCCAGCAGCTCCGAGGGAGGGGAGACCCAGTACTTC.

This clone was seen just once. This rearrangement joins TRBV28 to TRBJ2-4, with D possibly TRBD1 on 5 matching bases. The CDR3 length is 16 residues. V was clipped by 5 bases and J by 1 base, with 15 bases between them. Looked up from germline, CDR1 is MDHEN and CDR2 is SYDVKM. CDR3 sequence: CASSPWGTEAKNIQYF. As DNA, the CDR3 is TGTGCCAGCAGTCCTTGGGGCACCGAGGCCAAAAACATTCAGTACTTC.

The J gene is TRBJ1-1, the V gene TRBV6-5; tentatively, D is TRBD1 (5 bases). Germline-derived CDR1 and CDR2 are MNHEY and SVGAGI. This CDR3 comprises 13 residues. V was shortened by 3 bases and J by 8 bases, with 13 bases between the two germline ends. The CDR3 spells CASSYERGREAFF. In nucleotides, the CDR3 is TGTGCCAGCAGTTATGAACGGGGGAGGGAAGCTTTCTTT.

The genes are TRBV10-2 and TRBJ2-1, with D unresolved. CDR3 length: 13 amino acids. Germline loops: CDR1 WSHSY, CDR2 SAAADI. Trimming cost V 6 bases and J 4 bases, with 10 bases left between them. CDR3 nucleotide sequence: TGCGCCAGCAGAACCTCGACTTACAATGAGCAGTTCTTC. Its translation is CASRTSTYNEQFF.

The chain is built from TRBV7-9 and TRBJ1-2; D remains ambiguous. The CDR3 contains 14 residues. The V end was cut by 4 bases, the J end by 4 bases, with 13 bases between. From germline, CDR1 is SEHNR and CDR2 FQNEAQ (reference sequence). CDR3: CASSSSSAGYGYTF. The CDR3 DNA is TGTGCCAGCAGCTCCTCAAGCGCGGGCTATGGCTACACCTTC.

The V call is TRBV9, the J call TRBJ2-7; a weak D match, TRBD2 (6 bases). Germline values: CDR1 SGDLS, CDR2 YYNGEE. The CDR3 spans 15 residues. The V end lost 4 bases, the J end lost 7 bases, and 21 bases lay between the germline ends. In nucleotides, the CDR3 is TGTGCCAGCAGCCCGGGAGCCCAGCGGGTCGGAGAGCAGTACTTC. Translation gives CASSPGAQRVGEQYF.